The present T cell receptor (beta chain) was sequenced within a study of cytomegalovirus exposure and HLA in healthy donors. Regarding the study as a whole: Sequencing artifact likely explains a cluster of highly shared sequence variants. Cytomegalovirus-associated status was assigned to 150 or so TCR beta chains.

PCR primers comprised 60 Vbeta and 13 Jbeta primers. The assay was immunoSEQ multiplex PCR, and TCRdb's table has in-frame clones only and misses some. The data hold 87,000 or so clones, with about 76% observed a single time. For this clone: What it binds is not known.

V gave up 7 bases and J gave up 0 bases, with 10 bases separating them. Germline assignment: CDR1 MNHNY and CDR2 SVGAGI (reference sequence). This CDR3 spans 15 amino acids. The origin of this receptor is a woman aged 40 to 49 in good health and CMV-seronegative. Input material: PBMCs. This chain joins TRBV6-6 and TRBJ2-6; perhaps TRBD1 as D (5 bases). CDR3 nucleotide sequence: TGTGCCAGCATGGACACTTTCTCTGGGGCCAACGTCCTGACTTTC. Translated: CASMDTFSGANVLTF.